Below, 29 T cell receptor beta chains from the same sample are listed, as sequenced in a study of cytomegalovirus exposure and HLA in healthy donors. 60 Vbeta and 13 Jbeta primers were used in PCR. Sequencing was performed with immunoSEQ multiplex PCR; in TCRdb, only in-frame clones are kept and a portion is missing. The repertoire holds 75,000 to 100,000 clones, with 6.5% to 8% as singletons. The specimen was PBMCs. The receptors shown here come from a man in his forties or fifties in good health and CMV-seronegative.

The table lists this clone with a few counts. The chain uses TRBV19 and TRBJ1-5; 9 nucleotides match TRBD1. With V trimmed by 8 bases and J by 0 bases, 8 bases remained unmatched. CDR1 and CDR2 from the germline V gene are LNHDA and SQIVND (reference sequence). The CDR3 has 16 amino acids. The CDR3 DNA reads TGTGCCAGTTCCTCAACAGGGGGCTTTAGCAATCAGCCCCAGCATTTT. This sequence encodes CASSSTGGFSNQPQHF.

This clone was seen only a few times. V and J are TRBV7-9 and TRBJ2-1; 11 nucleotides agree with TRBD2. Germline V gene data show CDR1 as SEHNR and CDR2 as FQNEAQ (reference sequence). V shed 5 bases, J shed 8 bases, and the junction held 8 bases outside the gene matches. CDR3 length: 15 residues. Written as DNA, the CDR3 is TGTGCCAGCAGCCTTAGCGGGGGGGTTCGGGATGAGCAGTTCTTC. Its translation: CASSLSGGVRDEQFF. The full variable domain, rest sourced from reference TRBV7-9 and TRBJ2-1, is DTGVSQNPRHKITKRGQNVTFRCDPISEHNRLYWYRQTLGQGPEFLTYFQNEAQLEKSRLLSDRFSAERPKGSFSTLEIQRTEQGDSAMYLCASSLSGGVRDEQFFGPGTRLTVL.

The J gene is TRBJ1-1, the V gene TRBV27, with D possibly being TRBD1 (5 bases). The CDR3 extends over 15 amino acids. The germline CDR1 and CDR2 sequences are MNHEY and SMNVEV (reference sequence). V gave up 8 bases and J gave up 5 bases, with 21 bases separating them. This chain's CDR3 is CASAPSGGLGTEAFF. DNA for the CDR3: TGTGCCAGCGCCCCCTCGGGGGGACTAGGGACTGAAGCTTTCTTT.

This clone was seen more than once but under ten times. CDR3 nucleotide sequence: TGTGCCAGCAGCCCGGGGACTAGCGGGACCACAGATACGCAGTATTTT. This gives the protein CASSPGTSGTTDTQYF. The rearrangement uses TRBV7-3 and TRBJ2-3, with 13 bases lining up with TRBD2. The CDR3 covers 16 residues. With 5 bases clipped from V and 2 bases from J, the junction kept 4 bases outside the gene matches. From germline, CDR1 is SGHTA and CDR2 FQGTGA.

The rearrangement joins TRBV7-2 to TRBJ2-7, with a weak D call TRBD2 (6 bases). Trimming cost V 5 bases and J 0 bases, with 14 bases left between them. This CDR3 comprises 15 residues. CDR1 is SGHTA and CDR2 is FQGNSA in the germline V gene. The CDR3 bases are TGTGCCAGCAGCCCTAGGGACTTTAGCTCCTACGAGCAGTACTTC. This encodes CASSPRDFSSYEQYF.

The chain employs TRBV4-2 and TRBJ2-7, with TRBD2 identical over 11 bases. The CDR3 length is 16 residues. Looked up from germline, CDR1 is LGHNA and CDR2 is YNFKEQ. The V segment lost 0 bases and the J segment 2 bases; nucleotides outside the gene matches: 3. The CDR3 sequence is CASSQDPSGGTYEQYF. CDR3 DNA sequence: TGTGCCAGCAGCCAAGATCCTAGCGGGGGGACCTACGAGCAGTACTTC.

The chain joins TRBV5-1 to TRBJ2-1, with D tentatively TRBD1 (6 bases). Germline assignment: CDR1 SGHRS and CDR2 YFSETQ. Trimming took 4 bases from V and 8 from J, leaving 16 bases between them. CDR3 length: 14 amino acids. CDR3 loop: CASSPGQLLHEQFF. In DNA form, the CDR3 reads TGCGCCAGCAGCCCCGGACAGCTTCTTCATGAGCAGTTCTTC.

This clone was observed a handful of times. This rearrangement joins TRBV30 to TRBJ1-5; 7 bases are a match to TRBD1. CDR3 length: 14 residues. J was trimmed by 2 bases and V by 2 bases; bases with no gene match: 3. Germline values: CDR1 GTSNPN, CDR2 SVGIG (reference sequence). The DNA for the CDR3 is TGTGCCTGGAGTTCCGGGACAGGCAATCAGCCCCAGCATTTT. Amino acids: CAWSSGTGNQPQHF.

This clone was seen a few times. V is TRBV15 and J is TRBJ2-3; D gene ambiguous. The V end lost 3 bases, the J end lost 6 bases, and 10 bases lay between the germline ends. The germline CDR1 and CDR2 sequences are LNHNV and YYDKDF (reference sequence). The CDR3 has 13 amino acids. CDR3 region: CATSRTARDTQYF. CDR3 nucleotides: TGTGCCACCAGCAGGACGGCTAGGGATACGCAGTATTTT.

The table lists this clone with a few counts. The DNA for the CDR3 is TGTGCCAGCAGCACCACAGGGGCAGAGACCCAGTACTTC. It is translated as CASSTTGAETQYF. The chain is built from TRBV5-4 and TRBJ2-5; TRBD1 aligns across 7 bases. The CDR3 covers 13 residues. With V trimmed by 4 bases and J by 4 bases, 4 bases remained unmatched. Germline CDR1 reads SGHNT; CDR2 reads YYREEE (reference sequence).

This clone was seen only a few times. The genes are TRBV27 and TRBJ2-3; no firm D call. The V gene lost 2 bases and the J gene lost 2 bases, with 11 bases spanning the gap. This CDR3 is built from 15 residues. Germline CDR1 reads MNHEY; CDR2 reads SMNVEV (reference sequence). CDR3 DNA: TGTGCCAGCAGTTTAAGGAGAGCACTCACAGATACGCAGTATTTT. Protein sequence: CASSLRRALTDTQYF.

This clone was recorded a few times. The rearrangement joins TRBV15 to TRBJ1-6; 8 bases fit TRBD1. J gave up 9 bases and V 6 bases, and 7 bases lay outside the gene matches. CDR1 LNHNV and CDR2 YYDKDF come from the germline V gene (reference sequence). This CDR3 is built from 14 residues. CDR3 residues: CATRPGRGPSPLHF. CDR3 nucleotide sequence: TGTGCCACCAGACCCGGCAGGGGGCCTTCACCCCTCCACTTT.

The chain links TRBV6-1 to TRBJ1-2; 9 positions agree with TRBD1. Germline lookup yields CDR1 MNHNS and CDR2 SASEGT. The CDR3 runs 14 residues. The J segment lost 4 bases and the V segment lost 6 bases, leaving 6 bases of the junction unmatched. The CDR3 protein is CASSLDRGSYGYTF. CDR3 DNA sequence: TGTGCCAGCAGCCTGGACAGGGGTTCCTATGGCTACACCTTC.

V usage is TRBV4-1 and J usage is TRBJ2-3, with a possible D match to TRBD2 (6 bases). The germline V gene has CDR1 MGHRA and CDR2 YSYEKL. The CDR3 has 15 amino acids. V was clipped by 4 bases and J by 2 bases, with 13 bases between them. CDR3 in amino acids: CASSPGDFVTDTQYF. CDR3 DNA: TGCGCCAGCAGCCCGGGGGACTTCGTCACAGATACGCAGTATTTT.

The rearrangement uses TRBV7-2 and TRBJ1-2, with a tentative D call TRBD1 (5 bases). CDR3 length equals 13 residues. Germline CDR1 is SGHTA and CDR2 is FQGNSA. V lost 5 bases and J 8 bases, leaving 15 bases between the germline ends. The CDR3 DNA reads as TGTGCCAGCAGCCGATACAGGCGGGAAGGCTACACCTTC. This sequence encodes CASSRYRREGYTF.

This clone was counted between two and nine times. The V gene is TRBV11-3, the J gene TRBJ2-5; 8 bases agree with TRBD2. This CDR3 has 15 residues. Germline V lookup: CDR1 SGHNT, CDR2 YENEEA. Unmatched junction bases numbered 9, after V lost 3 bases and J lost 6 bases. The CDR3 reads CASSFGGGGPQTQYF. The CDR3, as DNA: TGTGCCAGCAGCTTCGGAGGCGGGGGGCCTCAGACCCAGTACTTC.

This clone turned up a few times. This chain joins TRBV7-2 and TRBJ1-5; 7 nucleotides line up with TRBD1. This CDR3 is built from 13 residues. Germline-derived CDR1 and CDR2 are SGHTA and FQGNSA. V dropped 5 bases and J dropped 7; count of bases not matched to a gene: 5. This CDR3 reads CASSINRGQPQHF. The CDR3, as DNA: TGTGCCAGCAGCATCAACAGGGGCCAGCCCCAGCATTTT. The full variable domain, its missing parts supplied by reference TRBV7-2 and TRBJ1-5, is GAGVSQSPSNKVTEKGKDVELRCDPISGHTALYWYRQSLGQGLEFLIYFQGNSAPDKSGLPSDRFSAERTGGSVSTLTIQRTQQEDSAVYLCASSINRGQPQHFGDGTRLSIL.

This clone has a count of ten or more. V usage is TRBV10-3 and J usage is TRBJ2-3; 9 bases align to TRBD2. The ends lost 3 bases at V and 4 bases at J; junction bases unmatched: 8. Germline CDR1 and CDR2: ENHRY and SYGVKD. This CDR3 has 16 residues. CDR3 nucleotide sequence: TGTGCCATCAGTGACTTAGCGGGAGTGCGTCCAGATACGCAGTATTTT. It specifies CAISDLAGVRPDTQYF.

This chain uses TRBV10-3 with TRBJ2-3, with 15 bases aligning to TRBD2. The CDR3 has 21 residues. V gave up 2 bases and J gave up 2 bases; unmatched junction bases: 14. Looked up from germline, CDR1 is ENHRY and CDR2 is SYGVKD. The CDR3 DNA reads as TGTGCCATCAGTGAGCCACGGACTAGCGGGGGGGACCTCATAGTCACAGATACGCAGTATTTT. This encodes CAISEPRTSGGDLIVTDTQYF.

J is TRBJ2-1 and V is TRBV5-4; 12 nucleotides line up with TRBD2. V shed 10 bases, J shed 4 bases, and the junction held 6 bases outside the gene matches. The CDR3 has 14 amino acids. CDR1 and CDR2 (germline): SGHNT, YYREEE (reference sequence). The CDR3 DNA sequence: TGTGCCGTCTGGACTAGCGGGGATTACAATGAGCAGTTCTTC. Amino acid sequence: CAVWTSGDYNEQFF.

This clone occurred a few times. This chain joins TRBV27 and TRBJ2-7; maybe TRBD1 (6 bases). Trimming took off 6 bases at V and 1 base at J, with 13 bases between the two ends. The CDR3 loop spans 14 amino acids. Per germline, CDR1 MNHEY and CDR2 SMNVEV (reference sequence). CDR3 sequence (DNA): TGTGCCAGCAGGGAAACAGGGAAATCCTACGAGCAGTACTTC. This gives the protein CASRETGKSYEQYF.

This clone was counted between two and nine times. This chain links TRBV28 with TRBJ2-5; a weak D match, TRBD1 (6 bases). The CDR3 is made up of 12 amino acids. Germline V gives CDR1 MDHEN, CDR2 SYDVKM. Trimming took 6 bases from V and 4 from J, leaving 9 bases between them. The CDR3 nucleotides are TGTGCCAGCAGCAGGGGTGCAGAGACCCAGTACTTC. Amino acid sequence: CASSRGAETQYF.

This clone was counted between two and nine times. J is TRBJ2-2 and V is TRBV19; possibly TRBD1 for D (5 bases). Looked up from germline, CDR1 is LNHDA and CDR2 is SQIVND (reference sequence). V dropped 0 bases and J dropped 6 bases, with 11 bases sitting between them. The CDR3 covers 15 residues. Here the CDR3 DNA reads TGTGCCAGTAGTATAGATCGGCCAGGGTCCGGGGAGCTGTTTTTT. Translation: CASSIDRPGSGELFF.

This clone was seen a handful of times. The J gene is TRBJ1-2, the V gene TRBV10-3, with D perhaps matching TRBD1 (5 bases). This CDR3 contains 12 residues. V lost 6 bases, J lost 8 bases, and 13 bases lay in between. CDR1 is ENHRY and CDR2 is SYGVKD in the germline V gene. DNA for the CDR3: TGTGCCATCAGCCGGGGGTTAGTCGGCTACACCTTC. Amino acid sequence: CAISRGLVGYTF.

V is TRBV5-6 and J is TRBJ2-7, with TRBD2 matching over 11 bases. The CDR3 has 15 amino acids. The V gene's germline CDR1 is SGHDT and CDR2 YYEEEE. Trimming at V came to 7 bases and at J to 1 base, leaving 7 bases not matched to a gene. The CDR3 bases are TGTGCCAGCTCCGAGACTAGCGGGGTATCCTACGAGCAGTACTTC. Its translation is CASSETSGVSYEQYF.

This clone was detected a few times. V is TRBV5-4 and J is TRBJ2-3; 10 bases fit TRBD2. The CDR3 length is 16 residues. In germline, CDR1 is SGHNT, CDR2 YYREEE (reference sequence). V lost 1 base to trimming and J lost 0 bases; unmatched junction nucleotides: 2. Here the CDR3 DNA reads TGTGCCAGCAGCTTGCGGACTAGCGGTAGCACAGATACGCAGTATTTT. Its translation: CASSLRTSGSTDTQYF.

CDR3 nucleotides: TGTGCCAGCAGGGGGGGACAGGCTCGGGAAAAACTGTTTTTT. It specifies CASRGGQAREKLFF. J is TRBJ1-4 and V is TRBV6-5, with 8 bases matching TRBD1. Trimming took 6 bases from V and 8 from J; bases not matched to a gene: 8. The CDR3 has 14 residues. Germline assignment: CDR1 MNHEY and CDR2 SVGAGI.

This clone was picked up a small number of times. V usage is TRBV6-4 and J usage is TRBJ1-5, with TRBD1 matching over 9 bases. V trimming: 6 bases; J trimming: 7 bases; junction bases outside the gene matches: 10. Germline lookup yields CDR1 MRHNA and CDR2 SNTAGT. The CDR3 is made up of 15 amino acids. CDR3 amino acids: CASSPDLGQGQPQHF. The CDR3 DNA reads as TGTGCCAGCAGCCCCGACCTGGGACAGGGCCAGCCCCAGCATTTT.

This chain joins TRBV28 and TRBJ2-1, with D unclear. This CDR3 contains 18 residues. Trimming cost V 1 base and J 2 bases, with 18 bases left between them. Germline CDR1 reads MDHEN; CDR2 reads SYDVKM. The CDR3 reads CASSLYDPSALTYNEQFF. The CDR3 DNA is TGTGCCAGCAGTTTATATGATCCAAGCGCTCTCACCTACAATGAGCAGTTCTTC.